This record looks at one TCR beta chain sequence and its context. Its antigen is undetermined. Germline assignment: CDR1 SGHVS and CDR2 FQNEAQ. The CDR3 loop spans 15 amino acids. V gave up 3 bases and J gave up 8 bases; unmatched junction bases: 4. This sample was taken from a study of CD8 T cells in ankylosing spondylitis. Study-level points and caveats: Characteristic, it appeared, of ankylosing spondylitis blood was a TCR beta motif of about eight highly homologous variants. In peripheral blood, disease-linked CD8+ clones occurred at relatively low frequencies. Previously reported in reactive arthritis synovial fluid and blood were some of the motif variants.

Quantitative barcoded 5'-RACE was used to prepare TCR beta libraries. MiXCR was run by TCRdb on the 5' RACE reads, yielding one entry per CDR3 protein. The sample includes 290,000 or so distinct CDR3 sequences, less than 25% of them seen just once. The source of this sequence is a female donor with ankylosing spondylitis or in good health (not recorded which). Source material: blood, either unsorted or a sorted T cell fraction (not recorded which). The chain couples TRBV7-8 to TRBJ1-6; 10 bases are a match to TRBD1. CDR3 nucleotides: TGTGCCAGCAGCTTGGGACAGGGGAGACATTCACCCCTCCACTTT. The encoded protein is CASSLGQGRHSPLHF.